This TCR beta chain was recorded in a study of T cells in Graves' hyperthyroidism and ophthalmopathy. From germline, CDR1 is MNHNS and CDR2 SASEGT. This CDR3 spans 17 amino acids. Losses at the gene ends were 6 bases for V and 3 bases for J; bases not matched to a gene: 13. Using over 8.5 ml of fresh peripheral blood, PBMCs were prepared. Amplification targeted TCR beta CDR3 regions from RNA transcripts. Primed by the HTBI set, a first-round RT-PCR was run on the TCR CDR3. TCRdb analysed the multiplex PCR reads with MiXCR anew, one entry per CDR3 protein. Altogether under 750,000 distinct CDR3 sequences are present, roughly a sixth being singletons, with the ten largest covering around 17%. In its sample, this clonotype was seen a few times.

Specimen: blood. The chain joins TRBV6-1 to TRBJ2-7; 11 positions agree with TRBD1. The sequence derives from a woman aged 50 to 65 with Graves' hyperthyroidism that later progressed to Graves' ophthalmopathy. Here the CDR3 DNA reads TGTGCCAGCAGAGCATTCCGGGACAGGGGGTTTAACTACGAGCAGTACTTC. Amino acid sequence: CASRAFRDRGFNYEQYF.